A single sample gave rise to the 14 T cell receptor beta chains below, sequenced in a study of identical twins. TCRdb fed the 5' RACE reads into MiXCR, producing one record per CDR3 protein. Among 1.5 million to 2 million distinct CDR3 sequences listed, roughly a third were seen once. The source material was cord blood. The receptor source for this set is a newborn girl in good health.

This clonotype was seen a handful of times. The V gene is TRBV7-2, the J gene TRBJ1-2, with 7 bases fitting TRBD1. There are 16 residues in the CDR3. Germline V gene lookup returns CDR1 SGHTA and CDR2 FQGNSA. V lost 5 bases and J lost 0; bases outside the gene matches: 9. The CDR3 coding sequence is TGTGCCAGCAGCCCTGGACGGGACAGAGCTAACTATGGCTACACCTTC. It yields the protein CASSPGRDRANYGYTF.

The rearrangement links TRBV20-1 to TRBJ1-5; tentatively, D is TRBD1 (5 bases). This CDR3 comprises 15 residues. Trimming took 3 bases from V and 0 from J, leaving 12 bases between them. The germline V gene has CDR1 DFQATT and CDR2 SNEGSKA (reference sequence). For the CDR3, the DNA is TGCAGTGCTAGCTCCAGGCAGGGTAGCAATCAGCCCCAGCATTTT. Its protein is CSASSRQGSNQPQHF.

This clonotype was picked up a small number of times. The chain recombines TRBV27 with TRBJ2-7; 8 bases agree with TRBD2. From germline, CDR1 is MNHEY and CDR2 SMNVEV (reference sequence). Trimming took 6 bases from V and 0 from J; bases not matched to a gene: 7. The length of the CDR3 is 15 residues. The CDR3 nucleotides are TGTGCCAGCAGCATAATAGCGGGGACCTCCTACGAGCAGTACTTC. Translating gives CASSIIAGTSYEQYF.

This clonotype was seen only a few times. This chain connects TRBV24-1 to TRBJ2-3; D might be TRBD2 (6 bases). The CDR3 is made up of 15 amino acids. Germline V gives CDR1 KGHDR, CDR2 SFDVKD. V was clipped by 7 bases and J by 3 bases, with 16 bases between them. The CDR3 DNA is TGTGCCACCAGCCGCGCGGGGAGACTTACAGATACGCAGTATTTT. This gives the protein CATSRAGRLTDTQYF.

This clonotype was seen a handful of times. The chain joins TRBV11-2 to TRBJ1-5; weak D call: TRBD1 (5 bases). Germline V gene data show CDR1 as SGHAT and CDR2 as FQNNGV. V lost 3 bases and J lost 3, with 12 bases in between. The CDR3 sequence is 15 residues long. CDR3 nucleotides: TGTGCCAGCAGCTTCGGGGGAGGCCCCAATCAGCCCCAGCATTTT. It codes for CASSFGGGPNQPQHF.

The J gene is TRBJ2-1, the V gene TRBV27; 12 nucleotides agree with TRBD2. Matching the DNA end better, TRBJ2-7 makes the J call doubtful. Germline lookup yields CDR1 MNHEY and CDR2 SMNVEV (reference sequence). CDR3 size: 16 residues. The CDR3 protein is CASSTLAGGTYNEQYF. The CDR3 nucleotides are TGTGCCAGCAGTACCCTAGCGGGAGGGACCTACAATGAGCAGTACTTC.

This clonotype was counted only a few times. This chain connects TRBV2 to TRBJ1-2; a possible D gene is TRBD1 (5 bases). Trimming pared 8 bases from V and 7 bases from J, leaving 17 bases between. Germline lookup yields CDR1 SNHLY and CDR2 FYNNEI. This CDR3 contains 13 residues. The CDR3 sequence is CASDGGDWGGYTF. In DNA, the CDR3 is TGTGCCAGCGACGGGGGGGACTGGGGTGGCTACACCTTC.

This clonotype was counted ten times or more. The chain carries TRBV28 and TRBJ2-5; 11 nucleotides line up with TRBD2. Germline V gene sequence: CDR1 MDHEN, CDR2 SYDVKM. CDR3 length: 14 residues. Trimming removed 6 bases from V and 3 bases from J; junction bases left unmatched: 3. CDR3 amino acids: CASRYSGREETQYF. CDR3 nucleotide sequence: TGTGCCAGCAGATATAGCGGGAGGGAAGAGACCCAGTACTTC.

The rearrangement joins TRBV5-5 to TRBJ1-6; the match to TRBD1 covers 10 bases. The germline CDR1 and CDR2 sequences are SGHKS and YYEKEE (reference sequence). This CDR3 has 19 residues. V gave up 4 bases and J gave up 8 bases; unmatched junction bases: 18. Here the CDR3 reads CASSRDISRDRGPYSPLHF. The CDR3 region has the DNA TGTGCCAGCAGCAGGGATATTTCGCGGGACAGGGGCCCTTATTCACCCCTCCACTTT.

The rearrangement uses TRBV4-2 and TRBJ2-1, with 9 bases that match TRBD2. CDR3 length: 17 amino acids. Looked up from germline, CDR1 is LGHNA and CDR2 is YNFKEQ. V lost 2 bases, J lost 13 bases, and 18 bases stayed unmatched. The CDR3 spells CASSQKQASGGHVLQFF. The CDR3 DNA follows: TGTGCCAGCAGCCAAAAACAAGCCAGCGGGGGGCATGTCCTTCAGTTCTTC.

This clonotype was observed a handful of times. The chain is built from TRBV6-5 and TRBJ2-1, with TRBD2 matching over 11 bases. Gene TRBJ2-7 matches the end of the DNA better, so the J call may be wrong. Germline CDR1 reads MNHEY; CDR2 reads SVGAGI. There are 16 residues in the CDR3. The CDR3 DNA reads as TGTGCCAGCAGACCCCCGGGACTAGCGGCATACAATGAGCAGTACTTC. It translates to CASRPPGLAAYNEQYF.

This chain uses TRBV6-1 with TRBJ2-7, with a weak D call TRBD2 (7 bases). The V end lost 5 bases, the J end lost 3 bases, and 14 bases lay between the germline ends. The CDR3 sequence is 14 residues long. Germline V gene data show CDR1 as MNHNS and CDR2 as SASEGT. CDR3 sequence (DNA): TGTGCCAGCAGTCGGGGGGCCGAGGTCTACGAGCAGTACTTC. Translating gives CASSRGAEVYEQYF.

This clonotype has just a few counts. CDR3 protein: CSARRDRAYGYTF. CDR3 sequence (DNA): TGCAGTGCTCGCCGGGACAGAGCTTATGGCTACACCTTC. The chain is built from TRBV20-1 and TRBJ1-2; 7 bases fit TRBD1. The CDR3 length is 13 residues. The trim removed 5 bases at V and 5 bases at J, leaving 8 bases unmatched. The germline V gene has CDR1 DFQATT and CDR2 SNEGSKA (reference sequence).

There are a few counts of this clonotype. V gene TRBV11-2 combines with J gene TRBJ2-5; perhaps TRBD1 as D (5 bases). Germline V CDR1 and CDR2: SGHAT, FQNNGV. Between the trimmed V and J ends, which lost 1 base and 4 bases, there was a span of 16 bases. This CDR3 spans 16 amino acids. CDR3 nucleotide sequence: TGTGCCAGCAGCTTAGCCATTACAGGTTGGGGAGAGACCCAGTACTTC. This translates into CASSLAITGWGETQYF. Based on the CDR3 plus reference TRBV11-2 and TRBJ2-5, the full variable domain is EAGVAQSPRYKIIEKRQSVAFWCNPISGHATLYWYQQILGQGPKLLIQFQNNGVVDDSQLPKDRFSAERLKGVDSTLKIQPAKLEDSAVYLCASSLAITGWGETQYFGPGTRLLVL.